These 20 T cell receptor beta chains came from one sample sequenced in a study of CD8+ T cells in alopecia areata (dated by TCRdb to the late 2010s). The library was built by means of the immunoSEQ multiplex PCR assay. RNA was extracted from all samples and reverse transcribed into cDNA, which served as template for TCR sequencing. TCRdb re-hosts the immuneACCESS table, in-frame sequences only. Its copies lack some clones; in the studies checked, an unresolved V gene accounts for under half of them, and the cause for the rest is not known. Counted in this sample were around 98,000 clones; about 40% of them appeared once. Of the sample, roughly 0.83% falls within the top ten clones. Sequencing used CD4+ T cells sorted from blood. The receptors were gathered from a human donor with alopecia areata.

This clone was detected only a few times. This rearrangement joins TRBV29-1 to TRBJ2-1; 14 nucleotides line up with TRBD2. The CDR3 spans 13 residues. J lost 8 bases, V lost 6 bases, and 3 bases had no gene match. Germline CDR1 and CDR2: SQVTM and ANQGSEA. For the CDR3, the DNA is TGCAGCGTGGGACTAGCGGGAGCGGATGAGCAGTTCTTC. Residues: CSVGLAGADEQFF.

CDR3 region: CAWSIGTASYGYTF. The DNA for the CDR3 is TGTGCCTGGAGTATAGGGACAGCTTCCTATGGCTACACCTTC. V usage is TRBV30 and J usage is TRBJ1-2, with 7 nucleotides matching TRBD1. This CDR3 comprises 14 residues. The germline gives CDR1 GTSNPN, CDR2 SVGIG (reference sequence). V shed 2 bases, J shed 4 bases, and the junction held 7 bases outside the gene matches.

This clone has a single count. The chain carries TRBV7-2 and TRBJ2-3; 9 nucleotides align to TRBD2. This CDR3 comprises 15 residues. Germline loops: CDR1 SGHTA, CDR2 FQGNSA. Trimming cost V 5 bases and J 11 bases; bases outside gene matches: 14. The CDR3 DNA reads as TGTGCCAGCAGCCCCACCTTGGCGGGGGGGCGGAAGCAGTATTTT. Protein sequence: CASSPTLAGGRKQYF. The full variable domain, in which reference TRBV7-2 and TRBJ2-3 provide the parts outside the CDR3, is GAGVSQSPSNKVTEKGKDVELRCDPISGHTALYWYRQSLGQGLEFLIYFQGNSAPDKSGLPSDRFSAERTGGSVSTLTIQRTQQEDSAVYLCASSPTLAGGRKQYFGPGTRLTVL.

This rearrangement joins TRBV19 to TRBJ2-7; tentative D call: TRBD2 (6 bases). CDR1 and CDR2 from the germline V gene are LNHDA and SQIVND (reference sequence). Trimming removed 1 base at V and 1 base at J, with 17 bases between. This CDR3 has 17 amino acids. The DNA for the CDR3 is TGTGCCAGTAGTATAGCGGGAGTGTCGCACGGATCCTACGAGCAGTACTTC. It codes for CASSIAGVSHGSYEQYF. Full variable domain (remainder filled in from reference TRBV19 and TRBJ2-7): DGGITQSPKYLFRKEGQNVTLSCEQNLNHDAMYWYRQDPGQGLRLIYYSQIVNDFQKGDIAEGYSVSREKKESFPLTVTSAQKNPTAFYLCASSIAGVSHGSYEQYFGPGTRLTVT.

This clone was seen a single time. CDR3 in DNA: TGTGCCAGCAGCCAAGGTAGAGGAGCGGCTAACTATGGCTACACCTTC. Residues: CASSQGRGAANYGYTF. V and J are TRBV4-2 and TRBJ1-2; no definite D call. Trimming shortened V by 1 base and J by 0 bases, and 12 bases separated the two germline ends. The CDR3 has 16 amino acids. Germline V gene data show CDR1 as LGHNA and CDR2 as YNFKEQ.

The chain recombines TRBV29-1 with TRBJ2-1; D ambiguous. Trimming stripped 2 bases from V and 7 bases from J, with 15 bases between. Germline V gene sequence: CDR1 SQVTM, CDR2 ANQGSEA. The CDR3 covers 14 residues. CDR3 in DNA: TGCAGCGTTGAAAAGGAAGGACGGTTTAATGAGCAGTTCTTC. This translates into CSVEKEGRFNEQFF.

This clone was counted a few times. The V call is TRBV28, the J call TRBJ2-7; the D gene is possibly TRBD2 (6 bases). The V gene lost 3 bases and the J gene lost 9 bases, with 12 bases spanning the gap. The V gene's germline CDR1 is MDHEN and CDR2 SYDVKM. This CDR3 is 12 amino acids long. The CDR3 is CASSLRRAVQYF. As DNA, the CDR3 is TGTGCCAGCAGTTTGAGGAGGGCCGTGCAGTACTTC.

There are a few counts of this clone. The V call is TRBV9, the J call TRBJ2-1; the match to TRBD2 covers 9 bases. Germline CDR1 and CDR2: SGDLS and YYNGEE. This CDR3 spans 15 amino acids. Unmatched junction bases numbered 9, after V lost 3 bases and J lost 8 bases. DNA of the CDR3: TGTGCCAGCAGCGAGGGGGCTAGCGGGGTCTATGAGCAGTTCTTC. Its protein is CASSEGASGVYEQFF.

In this sample, this clone turned up a few times. V and J are TRBV5-4 and TRBJ1-1; tentatively, D is TRBD1 (5 bases). CDR1 and CDR2 from the germline V gene are SGHNT and YYREEE (reference sequence). The CDR3 consists of 12 residues. V lost 1 base to trimming and J lost 10 bases, with 11 bases between them. The CDR3 DNA reads TGTGCCAGCAGCTTGCTGGGGGAGAGAGCTTTCTTT. Translated, it gives CASSLLGERAFF.

The V and J genes are TRBV9 and TRBJ1-2; D unclear. The CDR3 has 15 residues. Per the germline V gene, CDR1 is SGDLS and CDR2 is YYNGEE. Trimming left V 0 bases short and J 4 bases short, with 13 bases between. The CDR3 spells CASSVGSSGLYGYTF. The DNA of the CDR3 is TGTGCCAGCAGCGTAGGAAGCTCAGGCCTCTATGGCTACACCTTC.

The chain has TRBV18 and TRBJ2-7; the D gene is possibly TRBD2 (6 bases). The CDR3 has 12 amino acids. Trimming removed 2 bases at V and 4 bases at J, with 6 bases between. The germline gives CDR1 KGHSH, CDR2 LQKENI. The CDR3 sequence: CASSPGGYEQYF. The DNA of the CDR3 is TGTGCCAGCTCACCAGGGGGGTACGAGCAGTACTTC. The full variable domain, rest sourced from reference TRBV18 and TRBJ2-7, is NAGVMQNPRHLVRRRGQEARLRCSPMKGHSHVYWYRQLPEEGLKFMVYLQKENIIDESGMPKERFSAEFPKEGPSILRIQQVVRGDSAAYFCASSPGGYEQYFGPGTRLTVT.

The rearrangement links TRBV29-1 to TRBJ1-1; no clear D gene. Trimming removed 6 bases at V and 6 bases at J, with 14 bases between. The CDR3 consists of 12 residues. Germline values: CDR1 SQVTM, CDR2 ANQGSEA. The CDR3 protein is CSVQVGGSEAFF. In nucleotides, the CDR3 is TGCAGCGTCCAGGTAGGCGGGTCTGAAGCTTTCTTT.

This clone appeared a few times. The J gene is TRBJ2-1, the V gene TRBV29-1; D uncertain. The V gene's germline CDR1 is SQVTM and CDR2 ANQGSEA. Trimming took 4 bases from V and 7 from J, leaving 11 bases between them. The CDR3 is made up of 12 amino acids. CDR3 amino acids: CSVGATRNEQFF. The CDR3 DNA follows: TGCAGCGTTGGGGCTACAAGGAATGAGCAGTTCTTC.

The V and J genes are TRBV6-6 and TRBJ1-2; D is uncertain. Between the trimmed V and J ends, which lost 0 bases and 1 base, there was a span of 6 bases. The CDR3 contains 14 residues. Germline V CDR1 and CDR2: MNHNY, SVGAGI (reference sequence). The CDR3 reads CASSYSGSNYGYTF. DNA for the CDR3: TGTGCCAGCAGTTACTCGGGCAGTAACTATGGCTACACCTTC.

V usage is TRBV30 and J usage is TRBJ2-1; 7 bases agree with TRBD2. The trim removed 0 bases at V and 8 bases at J, leaving 7 bases unmatched. CDR3 size: 14 residues. Looked up from germline, CDR1 is GTSNPN and CDR2 is SVGIG (reference sequence). Written as DNA, the CDR3 is TGTGCCTGGAGTGTACTAGCTAGCGGCGATGAGCAGTTCTTC. Translation gives CAWSVLASGDEQFF.

The chain couples TRBV7-3 to TRBJ2-3; 11 bases fit TRBD2. V lost 3 bases to trimming and J lost 0 bases; unmatched junction nucleotides: 8. Germline loops: CDR1 SGHTA, CDR2 FQGTGA. This CDR3 is built from 18 residues. As DNA, the CDR3 is TGTGCCAGCAGCTTGTCTCGACTAGCGGGGCCTAGCACAGATACGCAGTATTTT. Its translation is CASSLSRLAGPSTDTQYF.

This clone was counted once. The chain couples TRBV27 to TRBJ2-7; the D is unclear. From germline, CDR1 is MNHEY and CDR2 SMNVEV (reference sequence). The CDR3 spans 13 residues. Trimming shortened V by 6 bases and J by 6 bases, and 15 bases separated the two germline ends. The CDR3 nucleotides are TGTGCCAGCAGCCCCGAGAGGCGTTCCGAGCAGTACTTC. Its protein product is CASSPERRSEQYF.

This clone came up a few times. The chain couples TRBV29-1 to TRBJ2-3; no clear D. In germline, CDR1 is SQVTM, CDR2 ANQGSEA. This CDR3 has 12 amino acids. With 6 bases removed from V and 4 bases from J, the gap between germline ends came to 11 bases. CDR3 amino acids: CSVEIGSDTQYF. Here the CDR3 DNA reads TGCAGCGTCGAAATAGGTTCAGATACGCAGTATTTT.

The sample holds a few counts of this clone. The V gene is TRBV29-1, the J gene TRBJ2-6, with unresolved D. This CDR3 region has 14 residues. The V gene's germline CDR1 is SQVTM and CDR2 ANQGSEA. V was trimmed by 0 bases and J by 0 bases, leaving 3 bases between them. The chain's CDR3 is CSVEESSGANVLTF. Written as DNA, the CDR3 is TGCAGCGTTGAAGAGAGCTCTGGGGCCAACGTCCTGACTTTC.

J is TRBJ1-5 and V is TRBV19; a weak D match, TRBD1 (5 bases). Germline CDR1 LNHDA, CDR2 SQIVND (reference sequence). This CDR3 spans 14 amino acids. Trimming removed 9 bases from V and 3 bases from J, with 15 bases in between. As DNA, the CDR3 is TGTGCCAGCGCTGACGGGGGTCACAATCAGCCCCAGCATTTT. It specifies CASADGGHNQPQHF.